This T cell receptor beta chain was identified in a study of CDR3 diversity in severe acne. This clonotype was counted only a few times. The CDR3 runs 13 residues. Germline CDR1 SNHLY, CDR2 FYNNEI. V was shortened by 1 base and J by 7 bases, with 10 bases between the two germline ends. One entry per CDR3 protein, called by TCRdb with MiXCR from the PCR reads. The sample lists more than 70,000 distinct CDR3 sequences; about 48% were seen once. The specimen was blood. This clonotype originated in a male donor in good health, serving as a control. The V gene is TRBV2, the J gene TRBJ1-1; possibly TRBD1 for D (5 bases). The CDR3, as DNA: TGTGCCAGCAGTGAAGGTCAGGGAGGTGAAGCTTTCTTT. Residues: CASSEGQGGEAFF.